What follows are 7 T cell receptor beta chains derived from one specimen sequenced in a study of T cells after yellow fever vaccination. MiXCR, run by TCRdb on the 5' RACE reads, gives a single entry per CDR3 protein. Of roughly 340,000 distinct CDR3 sequences listed, 8% to 10% are singletons. Sequenced material: PBMCs, taken on the day of the first yellow fever vaccination. These receptors were collected from a man aged 18 to 35 who received the YFV17D yellow fever vaccine.

The chain employs TRBV7-6 and TRBJ2-1, with TRBD2 identical over 11 bases. The J segment lost 7 bases and the V segment lost 1 base, leaving 3 bases of the junction unmatched. Germline V gene sequence: CDR1 SGHVS, CDR2 FNYEAQ. CDR3 size: 15 residues. The CDR3, as DNA: TGTGCCAGCAGCTTAGTAGCGGGGGGGCTGAATGAGCAGTTCTTC. Translation gives CASSLVAGGLNEQFF.

This clonotype has a count of ten or more. The rearrangement uses TRBV7-9 and TRBJ2-5, with a possible D match to TRBD1 (5 bases). The CDR3 contains 13 residues. Germline values: CDR1 SEHNR, CDR2 FQNEAQ (reference sequence). V shed 2 bases and J shed 2 bases, with 6 bases lying between them. In DNA form, the CDR3 reads TGTGCCAGCAGCTTAAGACAGCAAGAGACCCAGTACTTC. It codes for CASSLRQQETQYF.

This chain connects TRBV5-4 to TRBJ1-4; the D gene is possibly TRBD1 (5 bases). The CDR3 covers 17 residues. Trimming stripped 5 bases from V and 0 bases from J, with 17 bases between. Germline CDR1 SGHNT, CDR2 YYREEE (reference sequence). The CDR3 sequence: CASSPKGQGPTNEKLFF. CDR3 coding DNA: TGTGCCAGCAGTCCCAAGGGGCAGGGCCCAACTAATGAAAAACTGTTTTTT.

Many counts were recorded for this clonotype. CDR3: CASRRRTGDADTQYF. In DNA, the CDR3 is TGCGCCAGCAGGCGCCGAACAGGGGATGCAGATACGCAGTATTTT. V usage is TRBV5-1 and J usage is TRBJ2-3; 7 bases are shared with TRBD1. The CDR3 consists of 15 residues. Germline lookup yields CDR1 SGHRS and CDR2 YFSETQ. After removal of 5 bases from V and 4 bases from J, the junction contained 10 bases not matched to a gene.

The sample holds many counts of this clonotype. The J gene is TRBJ1-2, the V gene TRBV12-3 or TRBV12-4; no clear D. CDR3 size: 11 residues. Trimming took 6 bases from V and 4 from J, leaving 6 bases between them. The DNA of the CDR3 is TGTGCCAGCAGCCCAGTCTATGGCTACACCTTC. Residues: CASSPVYGYTF.

This clonotype showed up just a few times. This chain joins TRBV5-1 and TRBJ1-4, with a weak D call TRBD1 (5 bases). V lost 4 bases, J lost 7 bases, and 17 bases lay in between. Germline CDR1 reads SGHRS; CDR2 reads YFSETQ. CDR3 length equals 15 residues. The CDR3: CASSDPSGLGEKLFF. As DNA, the CDR3 is TGCGCCAGCAGCGATCCTTCAGGGTTAGGTGAAAAACTGTTTTTT.

This clonotype was detected only a few times. The rearrangement uses TRBV6-1 and TRBJ1-1; D is unclear. The length of the CDR3 is 16 residues. The germline V and J ends were trimmed by 4 bases and 3 bases, with 18 bases remaining between them. In germline, CDR1 is MNHNS, CDR2 SASEGT. The CDR3 sequence: CASSVRRVGSDTEAFF. The CDR3 DNA follows: TGTGCCAGCAGTGTCCGCCGGGTGGGGAGTGACACTGAAGCTTTCTTT.